The source of this T cell receptor (beta chain) is a study of cytomegalovirus exposure and HLA in healthy donors. PCR employed 60 Vbeta and 13 Jbeta primers. The protocol was immunoSEQ multiplex PCR, while the TCRdb copy is restricted to in-frame clones and leaves out a portion. The repertoire includes 200,000 or so clones, roughly 80% of them detected once, and 0.25% to 0.3% sits in the top ten. CDR1 and CDR2 from the germline V gene are MNHNS and SASEGT. V dropped 3 bases and J dropped 7 bases, with 8 bases sitting between them. The CDR3 is 12 residues long. V is TRBV6-1 and J is TRBJ2-3; no clear D gene. The source material was PBMCs. The clonotype comes from a boy aged 5-17 years in good health and CMV-seronegative. The CDR3 here is CASSDTVNTQYF. The CDR3 coding sequence is TGTGCCAGCAGTGACACAGTCAATACGCAGTATTTT.